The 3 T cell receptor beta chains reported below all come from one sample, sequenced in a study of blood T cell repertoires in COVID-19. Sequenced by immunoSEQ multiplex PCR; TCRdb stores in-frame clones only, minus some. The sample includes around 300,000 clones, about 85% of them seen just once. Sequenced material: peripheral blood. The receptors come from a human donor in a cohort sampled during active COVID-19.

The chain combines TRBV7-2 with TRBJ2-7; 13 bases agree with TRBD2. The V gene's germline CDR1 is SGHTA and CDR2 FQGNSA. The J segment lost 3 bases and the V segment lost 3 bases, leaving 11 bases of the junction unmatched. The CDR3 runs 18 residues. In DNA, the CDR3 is TGTGCCAGCAGCTTCGGACTAGCGGGAGCCGGAGGGCTCTACGAGCAGTACTTC. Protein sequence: CASSFGLAGAGGLYEQYF.

The CDR3: CAISAGLAGGTNTGELFF. CDR3 bases: TGTGCCATCAGTGCCGGACTAGCGGGAGGCACGAACACCGGGGAGCTGTTTTTT. The V call is TRBV10-3, the J call TRBJ2-2, with 14 bases aligning to TRBD2. The J segment lost 0 bases and the V segment lost 4 bases, leaving 4 bases of the junction unmatched. Germline assignment: CDR1 ENHRY and CDR2 SYGVKD. The CDR3 covers 18 residues.

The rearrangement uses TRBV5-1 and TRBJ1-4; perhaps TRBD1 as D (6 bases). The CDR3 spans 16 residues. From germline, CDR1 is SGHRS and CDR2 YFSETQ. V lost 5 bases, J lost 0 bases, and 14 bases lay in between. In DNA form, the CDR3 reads TGCGCCAGCAGTAGGACAGCTTCTGCAACTAATGAAAAACTGTTTTTT. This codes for CASSRTASATNEKLFF.